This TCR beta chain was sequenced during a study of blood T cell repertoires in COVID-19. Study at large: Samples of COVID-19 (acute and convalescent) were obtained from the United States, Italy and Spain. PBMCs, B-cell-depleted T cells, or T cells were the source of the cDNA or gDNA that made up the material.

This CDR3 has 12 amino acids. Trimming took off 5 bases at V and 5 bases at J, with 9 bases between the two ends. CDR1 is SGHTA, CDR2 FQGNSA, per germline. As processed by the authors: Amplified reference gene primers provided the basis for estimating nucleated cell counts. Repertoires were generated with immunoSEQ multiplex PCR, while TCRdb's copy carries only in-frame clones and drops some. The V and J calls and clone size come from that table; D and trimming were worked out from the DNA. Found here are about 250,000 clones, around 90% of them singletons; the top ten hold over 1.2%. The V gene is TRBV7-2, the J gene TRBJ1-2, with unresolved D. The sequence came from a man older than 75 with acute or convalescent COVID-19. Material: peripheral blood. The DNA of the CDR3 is TGTGCCAGCAGCCCACCTCTATATGGCTACACCTTC. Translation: CASSPPLYGYTF.